The rows below give T cell receptor beta chains drawn from one sample of a study of blood T cell repertoires in COVID-19. Data came from immunoSEQ multiplex PCR; TCRdb stores just in-frame clones and leaves some out. The top ten hold roughly 4% of the sample, which has roughly 96,000 clones, 80% to 85% seen once. Sequenced: peripheral blood. Receptors originate from a man aged 55 to 69 with acute or convalescent COVID-19. CDR3s include the opening cysteine and the closing phenylalanine or tryptophan. A D gene is named only where the DNA matches it firmly. Clone size is given for some rows only: seen once, a few or many times, or a class if the clone is expanded.

d_call	v_call	clone_size	j_call	cdr3_aa	cdr3_nt
TRBD2	TRBV7-3	once	TRBJ2-3	CASSLDSSGGSDTQYF	TGTGCCAGCAGCTTAGATTCTAGCGGGGGGTCAGATACGCAGTATTTT
TRBD1	TRBV9	-	TRBJ2-7	CASSFTGARDEQYF	TGTGCCAGCAGCTTCACAGGGGCTAGGGACGAGCAGTACTTC
TRBD2	TRBV9	-	TRBJ2-1	CASSPGTGLAGAEQFF	TGTGCCAGCAGCCCCGGGACTGGACTAGCGGGAGCTGAGCAGTTCTTC
-	TRBV7-9	-	TRBJ1-2	CASSLGNRADYGYTF	TGTGCCAGCAGCTTAGGCAACAGGGCAGACTATGGCTACACCTTC
-	TRBV5-5	-	TRBJ2-5	CASSPLPGREKETQYF	TGTGCCAGCAGCCCCCTACCCGGGCGGGAAAAAGAGACCCAGTACTTC
-	TRBV3-1/TRBV3-2	-	TRBJ1-2	CASSQEAVNYGYTF	TGTGCCAGCAGCCAAGAGGCGGTGAACTATGGCTACACCTTC
-	TRBV19	-	TRBJ1-5	CASSMSVNQPQHF	TGTGCCAGTAGTATGTCCGTCAATCAGCCCCAGCATTTT
-	TRBV19	-	TRBJ1-2	CASTLGGPSLYGYTF	TGTGCCAGTACCTTGGGGGGACCGAGCCTCTATGGCTACACCTTC
-	TRBV11-3	-	TRBJ2-1	CASSLDGPNEQFF	TGTGCCAGCAGCTTAGATGGCCCCAATGAGCAGTTCTTC
-	TRBV5-1	-	TRBJ2-5	CASSYQSGGQETQYF	TGCGCCAGCAGCTATCAATCAGGGGGGCAAGAGACCCAGTACTTC
TRBD1	TRBV27	-	TRBJ1-2	CASRGQGNYGYTF	TGTGCCAGCAGGGGACAGGGGAACTATGGCTACACCTTC
-	TRBV12-3/TRBV12-4	-	TRBJ1-2	CASSQTVREGYTF	TGTGCCAGCAGCCAAACAGTACGGGAAGGCTACACCTTC
-	TRBV10-3	-	TRBJ1-1	CAISSAMNTEAFF	TGTGCCATCAGCTCCGCGATGAACACTGAAGCTTTCTTT
TRBD2	TRBV24-1	-	TRBJ2-3	CATRSGIELGTQYF	TGTGCCACCAGGAGCGGGATCGAGCTCGGTACGCAGTATTTT
-	TRBV9	many	TRBJ1-1	CASSANSNTEAFF	TGTGCCAGCAGCGCTAACAGTAACACTGAAGCTTTCTTT
-	TRBV5-6	-	TRBJ1-3	CASSLEEGGNTIYF	TGTGCCAGCAGCCTTGAAGAGGGTGGAAACACCATATATTTT
-	TRBV6-5	-	TRBJ1-1	CASSLGLHTEAFF	TGTGCCAGCAGCCTCGGGTTGCACACTGAAGCTTTCTTT
TRBD1	TRBV7-2	-	TRBJ1-1	CASSPNRGTEFEAFF	TGTGCCAGCAGCCCAAACAGGGGTACTGAGTTTGAAGCTTTCTTT
-	TRBV7-2	-	TRBJ1-2	CASSVQVGRGSDYGYTF	TGTGCCAGCAGCGTCCAAGTAGGTCGGGGATCAGACTATGGCTACACCTTC
-	TRBV10-3	-	TRBJ1-4	CAISESSRDNEKLFF	TGTGCCATCAGTGAGTCCTCCAGGGATAATGAAAAACTGTTTTTT
-	TRBV7-8	-	TRBJ2-1	CASMGLLALNEQFF	TGTGCCAGTATGGGACTCCTTGCACTCAATGAGCAGTTCTTC
TRBD1	TRBV30	-	TRBJ2-3	CAWSIGGQGWRGTQYF	TGTGCCTGGAGTATAGGGGGACAGGGTTGGCGGGGTACGCAGTATTTT
-	TRBV19	-	TRBJ1-1	CASSIEGGTEAFF	TGTGCCAGTAGTATAGAAGGGGGCACTGAAGCTTTCTTT
TRBD1	TRBV18	-	TRBJ1-6	CASSRTGENSPLHF	TGTGCCAGCTCACGGACAGGGGAGAATTCACCCCTCCACTTT
-	TRBV5-1	-	TRBJ2-7	CASSLDNSYEQYF	TGCGCCAGCAGCCTGGACAACTCCTACGAGCAGTACTTC
TRBD1	TRBV2	-	TRBJ1-4	CASRTGGKLFF	TGTGCCAGCCGGACAGGGGGAAAACTGTTTTTT
TRBD1	TRBV6-5	-	TRBJ1-2	CASSSQQPGQGDYTF	TGTGCCAGCAGTTCTCAACAACCGGGACAGGGGGACTACACCTTC
-	TRBV6-1	once	TRBJ1-4	CASSEYEREKLFF	TGTGCCAGCAGTGAATATGAGAGGGAAAAACTGTTTTTT
TRBD1	TRBV6-5	once	TRBJ1-1	CASSYRQGNTEAFF	TGTGCCAGCAGTTATCGACAGGGAAACACTGAAGCTTTCTTT
TRBD2	TRBV2	-	TRBJ2-1	CASSSGGNEQFF	TGTGCCAGCAGTTCGGGAGGCAATGAGCAGTTCTTC
-	TRBV9	few	TRBJ1-1	CASSVGVTGDETFF	TGTGCCAGCAGCGTAGGCGTAACGGGGGACGAAACTTTCTTT
TRBD1	TRBV12-3/TRBV12-4	few	TRBJ1-2	CASSPGTGYGYTF	TGTGCCAGCAGTCCCGGGACAGGCTATGGCTACACCTTC